The 13 T cell receptor beta chains given below trace back to one sample, sequenced in a study of blood T cell repertoires in COVID-19. Data came from immunoSEQ multiplex PCR; TCRdb stores just in-frame clones and leaves some out. In the table there are 300,000 to 450,000 clones, roughly 84% of which are singletons. The sequenced sample consisted of PBMCs or T cells enriched from blood (not recorded which). These receptor sequences come from a woman aged 25-40 years who had recovered from COVID-19.

The V gene is TRBV24-1, the J gene TRBJ2-3, with TRBD2 matching 10 bases. V shed 9 bases, J shed 4 bases, and the junction held 12 bases outside the gene matches. This CDR3 comprises 16 residues. CDR1 is KGHDR, CDR2 SFDVKD, per germline. The CDR3 loop reads CATAHSGGLVSDTQYF. The CDR3, as DNA: TGTGCCACCGCCCATAGCGGGGGGCTGGTTTCAGATACGCAGTATTTT.

The chain joins TRBV7-6 to TRBJ1-3; 11 bases align to TRBD1. V lost 5 bases, J lost 3 bases, and 3 bases stayed unmatched. There are 15 residues in the CDR3. Germline V CDR1 and CDR2: SGHVS, FNYEAQ. The CDR3 reads CASSGQGAHGNTIYF. CDR3 sequence (DNA): TGTGCCAGCAGCGGACAGGGGGCTCATGGAAACACCATATATTTT.

The chain combines TRBV4-1 with TRBJ1-1; 8 positions agree with TRBD1. Germline lookup yields CDR1 MGHRA and CDR2 YSYEKL. This CDR3 has 13 amino acids. V trimming: 5 bases; J trimming: 11 bases; junction bases outside the gene matches: 10. The CDR3 region is CASSLQGVSDAFF. CDR3 nucleotide sequence: TGCGCCAGCAGCTTACAGGGGGTTAGTGATGCTTTCTTT.

V and J are TRBV29-1 and TRBJ1-4; D is uncertain. Deletions cut 1 base from V and 5 bases from J, with 11 bases between. This CDR3 comprises 14 residues. Germline values: CDR1 SQVTM, CDR2 ANQGSEA. CDR3 in amino acids: CSVEGSKENEKLFF. CDR3 nucleotide sequence: TGCAGCGTTGAAGGGTCAAAGGAGAATGAAAAACTGTTTTTT.

The chain couples TRBV2 to TRBJ2-3, with 9 bases fitting TRBD1. This CDR3 is 14 amino acids long. Germline V gene data show CDR1 as SNHLY and CDR2 as FYNNEI. J lost 5 bases, V lost 5 bases, and 5 bases had no gene match. CDR3 nucleotide sequence: TGTGCCAGCAGTTTGGGACAGGGCTTAGATACGCAGTATTTT. Translated: CASSLGQGLDTQYF.

The V and J genes are TRBV11-2 and TRBJ2-7; TRBD1 matches 10 bases. This CDR3 contains 16 residues. V lost 1 base to trimming and J lost 2 bases; unmatched junction nucleotides: 5. From germline, CDR1 is SGHAT and CDR2 FQNNGV. CDR3 in amino acids: CASSLGRGQGTYEQYF. CDR3 nucleotides: TGTGCCAGCAGCTTAGGGAGGGGACAGGGGACCTACGAGCAGTACTTC.

This chain connects TRBV28 to TRBJ1-5; perhaps TRBD1 as D (5 bases). Trimming left V 6 bases short and J 3 bases short, with 12 bases between. The germline gives CDR1 MDHEN, CDR2 SYDVKM. The CDR3 is made up of 14 amino acids. CDR3 DNA sequence: TGTGCCAGCAGCCCCACAGGCTTCAATCAGCCCCAGCATTTT. Protein product: CASSPTGFNQPQHF. Supplemented by reference TRBV28 and TRBJ1-5, the full variable domain reads DVKVTQSSRYLVKRTGEKVFLECVQDMDHENMFWYRQDPGLGLRLIYFSYDVKMKEKGDIPEGYSVSREKKERFSLILESASTNQTSMYLCASSPTGFNQPQHFGDGTRLSIL.

The rearrangement uses TRBV19 and TRBJ1-5; perhaps TRBD1 as D (6 bases). This CDR3 contains 14 residues. CDR1 and CDR2 (germline): LNHDA, SQIVND (reference sequence). The ends were cut back, 6 bases at V and 3 bases at J, with 12 bases in the middle. In nucleotides, the CDR3 is TGTGCCAGTAGCCTCCGGGACAACAATCAGCCCCAGCATTTT. This gives the protein CASSLRDNNQPQHF.

About this clone: At the DNA level, this CDR3 is encoded by other sequences in the same sample as well. This sequence joins TRBV19 and TRBJ1-1; a possible D gene is TRBD1 (5 bases). Trimming stripped 6 bases from V and 1 base from J, with 9 bases between. Per the germline V gene, CDR1 is LNHDA and CDR2 is SQIVND (reference sequence). CDR3 length: 13 residues. In DNA form, the CDR3 reads TGTGCCAGTAGCCCTACAGGGAACACTGAAGCTTTCTTT. This codes for CASSPTGNTEAFF.

The CDR3 nucleotides read TGTGCCAGCAGACACACAGGGAGTGATTCACCCCTCCACTTT. It codes for CASRHTGSDSPLHF. The V gene is TRBV27, the J gene TRBJ1-6; a weak D match, TRBD1 (6 bases). CDR3 length equals 14 residues. Trimming pared 6 bases from V and 8 bases from J, leaving 14 bases between. Germline CDR1 reads MNHEY; CDR2 reads SMNVEV (reference sequence).

The rearrangement joins TRBV5-1 to TRBJ2-5; possibly TRBD1 for D (6 bases). This CDR3 is built from 14 residues. Germline loops: CDR1 SGHRS, CDR2 YFSETQ. Trimming cost V 0 bases and J 5 bases, with 11 bases left between them. The CDR3 spells CASSLATQGETQYF. CDR3 sequence (DNA): TGCGCCAGCAGCTTGGCTACACAGGGTGAGACCCAGTACTTC. Based on the CDR3 plus reference TRBV5-1 and TRBJ2-5, the full variable domain is KAGVTQTPRYLIKTRGQQVTLSCSPISGHRSVSWYQQTPGQGLQFLFEYFSETQRNKGNFPGRFSGRQFSNSRSEMNVSTLELGDSALYLCASSLATQGETQYFGPGTRLLVL.

The chain recombines TRBV6-5 with TRBJ2-7, with 9 bases lining up with TRBD1. The trim removed 6 bases at V and 2 bases at J, leaving 2 bases unmatched. CDR3 length: 13 residues. Germline V gene lookup returns CDR1 MNHEY and CDR2 SVGAGI. In DNA, the CDR3 is TGTGCCAGCAGACGGGACAGGGCCTACGAGCAGTACTTC. Amino acid sequence: CASRRDRAYEQYF.

The table lists this clone with a count of one. The chain recombines TRBV7-2 with TRBJ1-2; D uncertain. Trimming took off 0 bases at V and 5 bases at J, with 4 bases between the two ends. Germline CDR1 and CDR2: SGHTA and FQGNSA. The CDR3 length is 12 residues. The CDR3, as DNA: TGTGCCAGCAGCTTAGCGCGGTATGGCTACACCTTC. Protein sequence: CASSLARYGYTF.